The next 32 T cell receptor beta chains were all read from a single sample in a study of T cell changes during pregnancy in multiple sclerosis. This table comes from immunoSEQ multiplex PCR, and its TCRdb copy is limited to in-frame clones, with some not included. The data hold roughly 100,000 clones, with about 89% observed a single time. Specimen: peripheral blood, collected before pregnancy. These receptors all come from a female donor with multiple sclerosis, enrolled in a pregnancy study.

V is TRBV18 and J is TRBJ1-1; maybe TRBD1 (5 bases). V was pared by 4 bases and J by 0 bases, with 6 bases between. The CDR3 totals 13 residues. Germline V CDR1 and CDR2: KGHSH, LQKENI. The CDR3 protein is CASSLGVNTEAFF. CDR3 coding DNA: TGTGCCAGCTCACTAGGGGTGAACACTGAAGCTTTCTTT.

This rearrangement joins TRBV11-3 to TRBJ2-1; D is ambiguous. The CDR3 totals 13 residues. The ends were cut back, 5 bases at V and 9 bases at J, with 14 bases in the middle. Germline V CDR1 and CDR2: SGHNT, YENEEA. CDR3 amino acids: CASSPRSSGEQFF. The DNA for the CDR3 is TGTGCCAGCAGCCCACGCTCCTCGGGTGAGCAGTTCTTC.

This sequence joins TRBV5-1 and TRBJ2-3; the D gene is possibly TRBD2 (5 bases). Germline lookup yields CDR1 SGHRS and CDR2 YFSETQ. The CDR3 sequence is 16 residues long. V was trimmed by 0 bases and J by 5 bases, leaving 16 bases between them. CDR3 protein: CASSLDISVAGDTQYF. The CDR3, as DNA: TGCGCCAGCAGCTTGGATATTTCGGTGGCGGGAGATACGCAGTATTTT.

The chain employs TRBV6-1 and TRBJ2-5; no definite D call. Trimming removed 5 bases at V and 7 bases at J, with 8 bases between. The CDR3 totals 11 residues. Germline V gives CDR1 MNHNS, CDR2 SASEGT. Written as DNA, the CDR3 is TGTGCCAGCAGTCAAGACGGGACCCAGTACTTC. As protein: CASSQDGTQYF.

The chain couples TRBV18 to TRBJ2-1; 10 nucleotides line up with TRBD2. This CDR3 is 15 amino acids long. Trimming removed 3 bases from V and 8 bases from J; junction bases left unmatched: 7. Looked up from germline, CDR1 is KGHSH and CDR2 is LQKENI. The CDR3 DNA is TGTGCCAGCTCACCGGAACTAGCGGGATTGTATGAGCAGTTCTTC. As protein: CASSPELAGLYEQFF.

The chain couples TRBV4-2 to TRBJ2-6; D possibly corresponds to TRBD1 (5 bases). The CDR3 length is 19 residues. Deletions cut 0 bases from V and 3 bases from J, with 18 bases between. Germline assignment: CDR1 LGHNA and CDR2 YNFKEQ. The DNA of the CDR3 is TGTGCCAGCAGCCAAGATGGGGCAGGAGCCGCCGGTGGGGCCAACGTCCTGACTTTC. Its protein product is CASSQDGAGAAGGANVLTF.

The chain employs TRBV7-2 and TRBJ1-1; possible D gene TRBD1, 6 bases. Germline assignment: CDR1 SGHTA and CDR2 FQGNSA. The germline V and J ends were trimmed by 5 bases and 1 base, with 14 bases remaining between them. The CDR3 has 15 amino acids. CDR3 amino acids: CASSALGAGNTEAFF. The CDR3 coding sequence is TGTGCCAGCAGCGCCTTGGGGGCGGGGAACACTGAAGCTTTCTTT.

The CDR3 reads CASSLSGQGNQPQHF. CDR3 DNA: TGTGCCAGCAGCTTGTCAGGACAGGGGAATCAGCCCCAGCATTTT. The rearrangement uses TRBV7-9 and TRBJ1-5; 9 nucleotides line up with TRBD1. The CDR3 extends over 15 amino acids. The junction had 4 bases not matched to a gene; V was cut back by 3 bases and J by 4 bases. Germline CDR1 and CDR2: SEHNR and FQNEAQ (reference sequence).

The chain links TRBV7-9 to TRBJ2-5; D possibly corresponds to TRBD2 (7 bases). V was shortened by 0 bases and J by 1 base, with 12 bases between the two germline ends. This CDR3 region has 16 residues. Germline V CDR1 and CDR2: SEHNR, FQNEAQ (reference sequence). CDR3 nucleotide sequence: TGTGCCAGCAGCTTAGCACGGGGGGCTACCCAAGAGACCCAGTACTTC. Translating it yields CASSLARGATQETQYF. The full variable domain, with the rest looked up from reference TRBV7-9 and TRBJ2-5, is DTGVSQNPRHKITKRGQNVTFRCDPISEHNRLYWYRQTLGQGPEFLTYFQNEAQLEKSRLLSDRFSAERPKGSFSTLEIQRTEQGDSAMYLCASSLARGATQETQYFGPGTRLLVL.

Details on this clone: A read error may produce the germline difference seen at one junction end. The V call is TRBV6-1, the J call TRBJ1-1; D gene unclear. In germline, CDR1 is MNHNS, CDR2 SASEGT. This CDR3 contains 15 residues. CDR3 region: CASREGRVSNTEAFF. Written as DNA, the CDR3 is TGTGCCAGCAGGGAAGGGCGGGTGTCGAACACTGAAGCTTTCTTT.

The J gene is TRBJ2-3, the V gene TRBV7-3, with 9 nucleotides matching TRBD2. The V segment lost 3 bases and the J segment 1 base; nucleotides outside the gene matches: 2. This CDR3 has 15 amino acids. Germline-derived CDR1 and CDR2 are SGHTA and FQGTGA. The CDR3 coding sequence is TGTGCCAGCAGCTTCATAGCGGGGGGCACAGATACGCAGTATTTT. Translation gives CASSFIAGGTDTQYF.

V usage is TRBV5-1 and J usage is TRBJ2-6; no clear D gene. This CDR3 region has 16 residues. Trimming cost V 4 bases and J 0 bases, with 11 bases left between them. The germline CDR1 and CDR2 sequences are SGHRS and YFSETQ. CDR3 residues: CASSLDPVSGANVLTF. In DNA, the CDR3 is TGCGCCAGCAGCCTGGACCCAGTCTCTGGGGCCAACGTCCTGACTTTC. The whole variable domain, remainder taken from reference TRBV5-1 and TRBJ2-6, is KAGVTQTPRYLIKTRGQQVTLSCSPISGHRSVSWYQQTPGQGLQFLFEYFSETQRNKGNFPGRFSGRQFSNSRSEMNVSTLELGDSALYLCASSLDPVSGANVLTFGAGSRLTVL.

The chain couples TRBV9 to TRBJ2-7, with 8 positions matching TRBD1. Germline V gene lookup returns CDR1 SGDLS and CDR2 YYNGEE. This CDR3 is built from 16 residues. Trimming at V came to 0 bases and at J to 2 bases, leaving 7 bases not matched to a gene. The CDR3 coding sequence is TGTGCCAGCAGCGTAGCCCCCGGGACAGGAGCCTACGAGCAGTACTTC. Its protein is CASSVAPGTGAYEQYF.

The J gene is TRBJ1-2, the V gene TRBV12-5; 7 nucleotides line up with TRBD1. Germline lookup yields CDR1 LGHNT and CDR2 FRNRAP. The CDR3 length is 15 residues. The junction had 8 bases not matched to a gene; V was cut back by 6 bases and J by 1 base. The CDR3 protein is CASGHGTEINYGYTF. CDR3 sequence (DNA): TGTGCTAGTGGCCATGGGACAGAAATTAACTATGGCTACACCTTC.

This chain connects TRBV15 to TRBJ1-4; D might be TRBD1 (5 bases). Germline CDR1 LNHNV, CDR2 YYDKDF (reference sequence). CDR3 size: 15 residues. V was shortened by 0 bases and J by 6 bases, with 11 bases between the two germline ends. The CDR3 loop is CATSRDKLGHEKLFF. For the CDR3, the DNA is TGTGCCACCAGCAGAGACAAGTTGGGGCATGAAAAACTGTTTTTT.

The gene calls are TRBV4-1 and TRBJ1-6, with D unresolved. V dropped 0 bases and J dropped 7 bases, with 7 bases sitting between them. Germline CDR1 reads MGHRA; CDR2 reads YSYEKL. There are 14 residues in the CDR3. DNA of the CDR3: TGCGCCAGCAGCCAAGACCCGGAGAATTCACCCCTCCACTTT. This sequence encodes CASSQDPENSPLHF.

V is TRBV7-2 and J is TRBJ2-7; the D is unclear. This CDR3 is 13 amino acids long. Germline lookup yields CDR1 SGHTA and CDR2 FQGNSA. V was cut by 5 bases and J by 0 bases, with 8 bases left in between. The DNA of the CDR3 is TGTGCCAGCAGCCCGATTAGCTCCTACGAGCAGTACTTC. Translating it yields CASSPISSYEQYF.

The chain joins TRBV5-1 to TRBJ1-1; 7 positions agree with TRBD1. The CDR3 runs to 18 residues. The trim removed 1 base at V and 1 base at J, leaving 13 bases unmatched. Germline CDR1 and CDR2: SGHRS and YFSETQ. The CDR3 sequence: CASSLLERRGRPNTEAFF. Here the CDR3 DNA reads TGCGCCAGCAGCTTGTTGGAAAGGAGGGGGCGTCCGAACACTGAAGCTTTCTTT.

The rearrangement uses TRBV30 and TRBJ2-4, with 10 bases aligning to TRBD1. This CDR3 is 14 amino acids long. Looked up from germline, CDR1 is GTSNPN and CDR2 is SVGIG (reference sequence). Trimming cost V 5 bases and J 2 bases; bases outside gene matches: 3. DNA of the CDR3: TGTGCCTGGTTGGACAGGGGGACCAAAAACATTCAGTACTTC. It specifies CAWLDRGTKNIQYF.

The chain has TRBV4-1 and TRBJ2-5, with D perhaps matching TRBD1 (6 bases). Trimming took 1 base from V and 0 from J, leaving 18 bases between them. In germline, CDR1 is MGHRA, CDR2 YSYEKL. This CDR3 has 18 residues. The CDR3 loop reads CASSQVLQGEGNQETQYF. Written as DNA, the CDR3 is TGCGCCAGCAGCCAAGTCTTACAGGGCGAAGGCAACCAAGAGACCCAGTACTTC.

The genes are TRBV11-3 and TRBJ2-1, with D possibly matching TRBD2 (6 bases). Germline CDR1 and CDR2: SGHNT and YENEEA. This CDR3 has 15 amino acids. Trimming pared 1 base from V and 3 bases from J, leaving 10 bases between. The CDR3 region is CASSLAGTGYNEQFF. As DNA, the CDR3 is TGTGCCAGCAGCTTAGCCGGGACTGGCTACAATGAGCAGTTCTTC.

This sequence joins TRBV5-1 and TRBJ2-7; D unresolved. The CDR3 totals 12 residues. Germline loops: CDR1 SGHRS, CDR2 YFSETQ. The ends were cut back, 0 bases at V and 6 bases at J, with 7 bases in the middle. Here the CDR3 DNA reads TGCGCCAGCAGCTTGGGAGCTAGCGAGCAGTACTTC. Its protein product is CASSLGASEQYF.

The chain couples TRBV9 to TRBJ2-1; 10 bases line up with TRBD2. V shed 3 bases, J shed 4 bases, and the junction held 7 bases outside the gene matches. In germline, CDR1 is SGDLS, CDR2 YYNGEE. There are 16 residues in the CDR3. CDR3 sequence (DNA): TGTGCCAGCAGCGCCCTGGCTAGCGGGGGATACAATGAGCAGTTCTTC. The encoded protein is CASSALASGGYNEQFF.

This chain connects TRBV7-9 to TRBJ1-1; 7 bases are a match to TRBD1. With 4 bases clipped from V and 1 base from J, the junction kept 3 bases outside the gene matches. The CDR3 is 14 amino acids. The germline V gene has CDR1 SEHNR and CDR2 FQNEAQ (reference sequence). In nucleotides, the CDR3 is TGTGCCAGCAGCTACAGGGGTGCGAACACTGAAGCTTTCTTT. Protein product: CASSYRGANTEAFF.

The chain links TRBV7-2 to TRBJ2-5, with 9 bases lining up with TRBD2. The CDR3 loop spans 17 amino acids. J was trimmed by 2 bases and V by 3 bases; bases with no gene match: 10. The germline V gene has CDR1 SGHTA and CDR2 FQGNSA. The CDR3 reads CASSFPKAGGQQETQYF. The CDR3 DNA reads as TGTGCCAGCAGCTTTCCAAAGGCGGGGGGGCAACAAGAGACCCAGTACTTC.

V usage is TRBV5-1 and J usage is TRBJ2-7; D is possibly TRBD2 (6 bases). Germline CDR1 reads SGHRS; CDR2 reads YFSETQ. V lost 4 bases and J 2 bases, leaving 13 bases between the germline ends. The CDR3 loop spans 14 amino acids. CDR3 nucleotide sequence: TGCGCCAGCAGCACCTCAGGCGGGACCTACGAGCAGTACTTC. Residues: CASSTSGGTYEQYF. Based on the CDR3 plus reference TRBV5-1 and TRBJ2-7, the full variable domain is KAGVTQTPRYLIKTRGQQVTLSCSPISGHRSVSWYQQTPGQGLQFLFEYFSETQRNKGNFPGRFSGRQFSNSRSEMNVSTLELGDSALYLCASSTSGGTYEQYFGPGTRLTVT.

This clone has a single count. V usage is TRBV7-6 and J usage is TRBJ1-1; 10 bases are a match to TRBD1. CDR3 length: 18 amino acids. The V gene's germline CDR1 is SGHVS and CDR2 FNYEAQ. Trimming cost V 4 bases and J 0 bases; bases outside gene matches: 11. The CDR3 nucleotides read TGTGCCAGCAGCTCGGATCCTGGACAGGGGGAAATGAACACTGAAGCTTTCTTT. This translates into CASSSDPGQGEMNTEAFF.

This clone showed up just once. The chain recombines TRBV5-1 with TRBJ1-2; 12 nucleotides match TRBD1. The CDR3 is made up of 15 amino acids. The J segment lost 6 bases and the V segment lost 4 bases, leaving 7 bases of the junction unmatched. Germline CDR1 reads SGHRS; CDR2 reads YFSETQ. The chain's CDR3 is CASSATGTGGNGYTF. The CDR3 nucleotides read TGCGCCAGCAGCGCGACCGGGACAGGGGGCAATGGCTACACCTTC.

The chain combines TRBV28 with TRBJ1-2; 12 nucleotides match TRBD1. V shed 2 bases and J 3 bases; nucleotides not matched to a gene: 4. The CDR3 consists of 16 residues. Germline V CDR1 and CDR2: MDHEN, SYDVKM. The CDR3 nucleotides read TGTGCCAGCAGTTTAGGGACAGGGGGCGCCCACTATGGCTACACCTTC. This codes for CASSLGTGGAHYGYTF.

This clone was recorded once. V gene TRBV7-2 combines with J gene TRBJ2-7; 14 bases line up with TRBD2. The CDR3 has 16 residues. Losses at the gene ends were 5 bases for V and 6 bases for J; bases not matched to a gene: 9. Germline V gives CDR1 SGHTA, CDR2 FQGNSA. The CDR3 loop reads CASSPPGLAGGREQYF. The CDR3 DNA reads TGTGCCAGCAGCCCCCCCGGACTAGCGGGAGGCCGCGAGCAGTACTTC. Supplemented by reference TRBV7-2 and TRBJ2-7, the full variable domain reads GAGVSQSPSNKVTEKGKDVELRCDPISGHTALYWYRQSLGQGLEFLIYFQGNSAPDKSGLPSDRFSAERTGGSVSTLTIQRTQQEDSAVYLCASSPPGLAGGREQYFGPGTRLTVT.

The chain links TRBV7-2 to TRBJ2-5; D not certain. Germline CDR1 and CDR2: SGHTA and FQGNSA. Trimming pared 2 bases from V and 1 base from J, leaving 5 bases between. The CDR3 contains 13 residues. The chain's CDR3 is CASSLSFQETQYF. CDR3 in DNA: TGTGCCAGCAGCTTATCCTTCCAAGAGACCCAGTACTTC.

This clone was seen more than once but under ten times. CDR3 protein: CASSPLQGAAYEQYF. Written as DNA, the CDR3 is TGTGCCAGCAGCCCACTACAGGGGGCGGCTTACGAGCAGTACTTC. This sequence joins TRBV6-1 and TRBJ2-7, with 9 positions matching TRBD1. The length of the CDR3 is 15 residues. Germline CDR1 and CDR2: MNHNS and SASEGT. V lost 6 bases to trimming and J lost 4 bases; unmatched junction nucleotides: 10.